This T cell receptor (beta chain) was recovered during a study of blood T cell repertoires in COVID-19. The wider study: T cells, B-cell-depleted T cells, or PBMCs supplied cDNA or gDNA.

Assay used: immunoSEQ multiplex PCR; TCRdb lists only in-frame clones, some missing. The profile shows approximately 150,000 clones, roughly 77% of them singletons. The count of this clone is one. The CDR3 sequence is 17 residues long. Sequenced sample: peripheral blood. The clonotype originates from a man aged 55 to 70 with acute or convalescent COVID-19. V and J are TRBV21-1 and TRBJ1-1; the listed D gene, TRBD1, was not tested against the DNA. TRBV21-1 has pseudogene status. CDR3 in DNA: TGTGCCGGGACTGGGACAGGGGCCCCCCCAATGAACACTGAAGCTTTCTTT. This gives the protein CAGTGTGAPPMNTEAFF.